This TCR beta chain was profiled in a study of blood T cell repertoires in COVID-19. Study-wide context: The origin of the acute and convalescent COVID-19 samples was the United States, Italy and Spain. From T cells, B-cell-depleted T cells, or PBMCs came the material, which was cDNA or gDNA.

Authors' processing steps: Amplification from reference gene primers served as the basis for estimated nucleated cell counts. Sequencing was performed with immunoSEQ multiplex PCR; in TCRdb, only in-frame clones are kept and a portion is missing. V, J and clone size are those of that table, while D and trimming were read from the DNA. The sample consists of about 100,000 clones, 70% to 90% of them appearing once. CDR1 is SGDLS, CDR2 YYNGEE, per germline. The CDR3 contains 14 residues. The V gene end was trimmed by 3 bases and the J gene end by 4 bases; junction bases not matched to a gene: 1. The sequence came from a man in his fifties or sixties with active or convalescent COVID-19. The chain couples TRBV9 to TRBJ2-5; 12 bases fit TRBD1. Sequenced sample: peripheral blood. CDR3 nucleotide sequence: TGTGCCAGCAGCGGGGACAGGGGGCGAGAGACCCAGTACTTC. Its translation: CASSGDRGRETQYF.